These T cell receptor beta chains were read from a single sample in a study of neoadjuvant anti-PD-1 for oral cavity cancer. Using immunoSEQ multiplex PCR, the repertoire was profiled, and TCRdb retains in-frame clones only, with some absent. The sample records approximately 10,000 clones, roughly 64% being singletons. The specimen comprised PBMCs, sampled after nivolumab (anti-PD-1) treatment. The source of these receptors is a person between 40 and 85 years old with oral cavity squamous cell carcinoma. Each CDR3 is given without its conserved first and last residue. The order of the fields is V gene, D gene, J gene, CDR3 protein. A D gene is named only where the DNA matches it firmly.

V: TRBV7-3; D: -; J: TRBJ2-3; CDR3: ASSPEGRRTDTQY
V: TRBV13; D: -; J: TRBJ2-2; CDR3: ASSWTSRGELF
V: TRBV30; D: -; J: TRBJ1-3; CDR3: AWDDGLSGNTIY
V: TRBV6-5; D: -; J: TRBJ1-5; CDR3: ASSYGGNQPQH
V: TRBV5-1; D: TRBD2; J: TRBJ2-3; CDR3: ASSLALAGGAFGTDTQY
V: TRBV6-4; D: -; J: TRBJ1-1; CDR3: ASSEQRYTEAF
V: TRBV27; D: -; J: TRBJ2-7; CDR3: ASSFLQGREQY
V: TRBV11-2; D: TRBD1; J: TRBJ2-7; CDR3: ASSLDRGWTYEQY
V: TRBV28; D: -; J: TRBJ1-3; CDR3: ASSFSPIPHSGNTIY
V: TRBV7-8; D: -; J: TRBJ2-2; CDR3: ASSLALGSFTGELF
V: TRBV2; D: -; J: TRBJ1-5; CDR3: ASSRDTSNQPQH
V: TRBV2; D: -; J: TRBJ2-2; CDR3: AQKGPGNTGELF
V: TRBV28; D: -; J: TRBJ1-2; CDR3: ASYSRLPNYGYT
V: TRBV28; D: TRBD1; J: TRBJ2-7; CDR3: ASGGQGAHEQY
V: TRBV2; D: -; J: TRBJ2-7; CDR3: ASSDTGTSSAEQY
V: TRBV6-1; D: TRBD2; J: TRBJ2-1; CDR3: ATRDYLGVNEQF
V: TRBV5-6; D: -; J: TRBJ2-7; CDR3: ASSPEIDRSYEQY
V: TRBV9; D: -; J: TRBJ1-1; CDR3: ASSVVGQPEAF
V: TRBV29-1; D: TRBD1; J: TRBJ1-1; CDR3: SSGGLGTEAF
V: TRBV5-1; D: TRBD1; J: TRBJ1-1; CDR3: ASSYLQGAMGEAF
V: TRBV30; D: TRBD1; J: TRBJ1-2; CDR3: AWSQVQGGYGYT
V: TRBV5-6; D: TRBD1; J: TRBJ1-5; CDR3: ASSFGRGRNQPQH
V: TRBV11-3; D: -; J: TRBJ2-1; CDR3: ASSLDRSGYNEQF
V: TRBV5-1; D: -; J: TRBJ1-1; CDR3: ASSLAERGWTEAF
V: TRBV7-8; D: -; J: TRBJ1-1; CDR3: ASSLGGHKVNTEAF
V: TRBV5-1; D: TRBD1; J: TRBJ2-2; CDR3: ASSSRDRANGELF
V: TRBV5-6; D: -; J: TRBJ1-1; CDR3: ASSPGGYTEAF
V: TRBV6-6; D: -; J: TRBJ1-1; CDR3: ASSYVVNTEAF
V: TRBV7-3; D: TRBD2; J: TRBJ2-1; CDR3: ASSLTSGSHEQF
V: TRBV2; D: -; J: TRBJ1-5; CDR3: ASSDSGSIFNQPQH
V: TRBV4-1; D: -; J: TRBJ2-1; CDR3: ASSFRLNNNEQF
V: TRBV19; D: -; J: TRBJ2-3; CDR3: ASSIVGGGTSTDTQY
V: TRBV7-9; D: TRBD1; J: TRBJ2-7; CDR3: ASSPDRGIYEQY
V: TRBV28; D: -; J: TRBJ1-1; CDR3: ASSFSLGGRSNTEAF
V: TRBV5-5; D: TRBD1; J: TRBJ2-2; CDR3: ASSPGQLPGELF
V: TRBV28; D: -; J: TRBJ2-3; CDR3: ASTGSTDTQY
V: TRBV6-1; D: TRBD1; J: TRBJ2-7; CDR3: ASRRKGAGEQY
V: TRBV5-4; D: -; J: TRBJ2-5; CDR3: ASSFTWETQY
V: TRBV5-1; D: -; J: TRBJ2-1; CDR3: ASSTDGLNEQF
V: TRBV27; D: TRBD2; J: TRBJ2-3; CDR3: ASSLTSGVNTDTQY
V: TRBV18; D: -; J: TRBJ2-6; CDR3: ASSPLGVSGANVLT
V: TRBV6-5; D: -; J: TRBJ1-4; CDR3: ASRLRTANNEKLF
V: TRBV16; D: -; J: TRBJ1-2; CDR3: ASSQSSTLNGYT
V: TRBV4-2; D: -; J: TRBJ1-1; CDR3: ASSQDPGANTEAF
V: TRBV4-1; D: TRBD2; J: TRBJ2-3; CDR3: ASSHRSAGGRSDTQY
V: TRBV6-1; D: TRBD2; J: TRBJ2-1; CDR3: ASSELLAGNEQF
V: TRBV10-1; D: -; J: TRBJ2-2; CDR3: ASSEGSGSNTGELF
V: TRBV7-2; D: -; J: TRBJ2-2; CDR3: ASSFTGFNTGELF
V: TRBV29-1; D: -; J: TRBJ2-1; CDR3: SVVKGRDEQF
V: TRBV9; D: TRBD2; J: TRBJ2-3; CDR3: ASSVGTSGGVTDTQY
V: TRBV6-5; D: -; J: TRBJ2-7; CDR3: ASSYFLDSGEQY
V: TRBV5-1; D: -; J: TRBJ1-3; CDR3: ASSLQGPSSGNTIY
V: TRBV2; D: -; J: TRBJ1-6; CDR3: ASFPSWGSPLH
V: TRBV6-5; D: TRBD1; J: TRBJ1-4; CDR3: ASRGAGTGNEKLF
V: TRBV4-2; D: TRBD2; J: TRBJ2-3; CDR3: ASSPGLAGGPGDTQY
V: TRBV6-5; D: TRBD2; J: TRBJ2-7; CDR3: ASTPGGSFEQY
V: TRBV5-5; D: TRBD1; J: TRBJ1-2; CDR3: ASSGTGVREYGYT